The 30 T cell receptor beta chains in this list originate from one sample, sequenced in a study of read filtering for tumor transcriptome and immune sequencing. This library used approximately 370 ng RNA and molecular barcoded adaptors spanning alpha/delta and beta/gamma chains. Each CDR3 protein gets one entry after TCRdb re-called the reads with MiXCR. The sample has fewer than 30,000 distinct CDR3 sequences; approximately 15% are singletons. Sequenced input: a population of CD138-negative cells sorted from bone marrow. The receptors stem from a donor aged 40 or older with multiple myeloma.

This clonotype showed up many times. The J gene is TRBJ2-1, the V gene TRBV11-2; a weak D match, TRBD1 (6 bases). V lost 4 bases, J lost 4 bases, and 20 bases lay in between. This CDR3 region has 17 residues. Germline V gene data show CDR1 as SGHAT and CDR2 as FQNNGV. Here the CDR3 reads CASSSRQDRPSYNEQFF. The CDR3 nucleotides are TGTGCCAGCAGCTCCCGACAGGACAGACCTTCATACAATGAGCAGTTCTTC.

With regard to this clonotype: A far larger clone lies a single base away; this is likely a read error. The rearrangement uses TRBV6-2 or TRBV6-3 and TRBJ2-3; TRBD1 matches at 7 bases. Germline V gene data show CDR1 as MNHEY and CDR2 as SVGEGT. The CDR3 extends over 15 amino acids. For the CDR3, the DNA is TGTGCCAGCAGACGACAGGGTATGCGAATGGATACGCCGTATTTT. It specifies CASRRQGMRMDTPYF.

A note on this clonotype: This likely traces to a read error, being one base from a far larger clone. The J gene is TRBJ2-7, the V gene TRBV19, with 12 positions matching TRBD2. From germline, CDR1 is LNHDA and CDR2 SQIVND (reference sequence). The V segment lost 8 bases and the J segment 7 bases; nucleotides outside the gene matches: 21. The CDR3 has 18 residues. CDR3 region: CASAPLAGGLTSYNEQYF. The CDR3 nucleotides are TGTGCCAGTGCCCCACTAGCGGGAGGCCTCACATCCTACAATGAGCAGTACTTC.

The table lists this clonotype with many counts. The chain links TRBV25-1 to TRBJ1-6; 7 bases are a match to TRBD1. The J segment lost 7 bases and the V segment lost 3 bases, leaving 9 bases of the junction unmatched. Germline CDR1 and CDR2: MGHDK and SYGVNS. The CDR3 has 16 amino acids. The CDR3 bases are TGTGCCAGCAGTGATCTAAACAGGGGCCCCAATTCACCCCTCCACTTT. It translates to CASSDLNRGPNSPLHF.

Ten or more counts support this clonotype. The chain couples TRBV5-1 to TRBJ2-1, with a weak D call TRBD1 (6 bases). Germline V gene lookup returns CDR1 SGHRS and CDR2 YFSETQ. The CDR3 is 13 residues long. V lost 4 bases and J 5 bases, leaving 10 bases between the germline ends. The CDR3 is CASSPGVHNEQFF. For the CDR3, the DNA is TGCGCCAGCAGCCCAGGGGTTCACAATGAGCAGTTCTTC.

This clonotype was seen many times. V and J are TRBV6-5 and TRBJ2-7; TRBD1 aligns across 8 bases. V shed 2 bases, J shed 0 bases, and the junction held 3 bases outside the gene matches. CDR1 and CDR2 from the germline V gene are MNHEY and SVGAGI. The CDR3 spans 15 residues. CDR3 amino acids: CASSYGQGASYEQYF. CDR3 sequence (DNA): TGTGCCAGCAGTTACGGGCAGGGGGCCTCCTACGAGCAGTACTTC.

The rearrangement links TRBV20-1 to TRBJ2-3, with 7 positions matching TRBD2. The CDR3 contains 15 residues. Trimming took 4 bases from V and 6 from J; bases not matched to a gene: 13. The germline CDR1 and CDR2 sequences are DFQATT and SNEGSKA (reference sequence). CDR3 loop: CSATHTSEAGDTQYF. In DNA, the CDR3 is TGCAGTGCTACCCATACTAGCGAGGCGGGGGATACGCAGTATTTT.

As regards this clonotype: The junction and the germline gene differ at one end; a read error may be behind it. The V gene is TRBV5-1, the J gene TRBJ2-7; the match to TRBD2 covers 14 bases. The CDR3 consists of 16 residues. The germline V gene encodes CDR1 SGHRS and CDR2 YFSETQ. The CDR3 nucleotides read TGTGCCAGCAGCTTGGCCGGGACTAGCGGGAGCTACGAGCAGTACTTC. It codes for CASSLAGTSGSYEQYF.

This clonotype appeared many times. The chain couples TRBV12-3 or TRBV12-4 to TRBJ2-2, with 10 bases aligning to TRBD1. This CDR3 spans 17 amino acids. Trimming took 7 bases from V and 5 from J; bases not matched to a gene: 13. CDR3 in amino acids: CASTELDRGVWTGELFF. The CDR3 DNA reads as TGTGCCAGCACCGAACTGGACAGGGGGGTTTGGACCGGGGAGCTGTTTTTT.

This clonotype was seen many times. Written as DNA, the CDR3 is TGCGCCAGCAGCTCACTAGCGGGAGGACACAATGAGCAGTTCTTC. Translating gives CASSSLAGGHNEQFF. V and J are TRBV5-1 and TRBJ2-1, with 12 bases fitting TRBD2. The CDR3 loop spans 15 amino acids. The ends lost 3 bases at V and 5 bases at J; junction bases unmatched: 3. Germline V gives CDR1 SGHRS, CDR2 YFSETQ. The full variable domain, its missing parts supplied by reference TRBV5-1 and TRBJ2-1, is KAGVTQTPRYLIKTRGQQVTLSCSPISGHRSVSWYQQTPGQGLQFLFEYFSETQRNKGNFPGRFSGRQFSNSRSEMNVSTLELGDSALYLCASSSLAGGHNEQFFGPGTRLTVL.

This clonotype was seen at least ten times. The rearrangement joins TRBV18 to TRBJ2-1; 8 nucleotides match TRBD2. V was clipped by 2 bases and J by 5 bases; unmatched bases: 5. Germline V gives CDR1 KGHSH, CDR2 LQKENI. The CDR3 extends over 15 amino acids. The CDR3 spells CASSPASGLNNEQFF. The DNA of the CDR3 is TGTGCCAGCTCACCAGCTAGCGGGCTGAACAATGAGCAGTTCTTC.

In this sample, this clonotype turned up many times. The V and J genes are TRBV21-1 and TRBJ1-1; the table names TRBD1, a call not compared with the DNA. TRBV21-1 is tagged as a pseudogene. CDR3 length: 17 residues. The CDR3 bases are TGTGCCAGCAGCAACCCCGGGACAGGGATCAAATTTGTAAGAGCTTTCTTT. It encodes CASSNPGTGIKFVRAFF.

Remarks on this clonotype: A much larger clone lies a single base off, so this may be a read error. The chain combines TRBV30 with TRBJ1-5; TRBD1 is a possible D gene (5 bases). CDR3 size: 14 residues. Germline lookup yields CDR1 GTSNPN and CDR2 SVGIG (reference sequence). V was cut by 4 bases and J by 2 bases, with 12 bases left in between. CDR3 sequence: CAWKGGDGNQPQHF. Here the CDR3 DNA reads TGTGCCTGGAAGGGAGGGGATGGCAATCAGCCCCAGCATTTT. Full variable domain (outside the CDR3, taken from reference TRBV30 and TRBJ1-5): SQTIHQWPATLVQPVGSPLSLECTVEGTSNPNLYWYRQAAGRGLQLLFYSVGIGQISSEVPQNLSASRPQDRQFILSSKKLLLSDSGFYLCAWKGGDGNQPQHFGDGTRLSIL.

In this sample, this clonotype turned up many times. The CDR3, as DNA: TGTGCCAGCAGTCCCGCGGACAAGGGGTACGAGCAGTACTTC. Translation gives CASSPADKGYEQYF. J is TRBJ2-7 and V is TRBV27; D is possibly TRBD1 (5 bases). V was shortened by 5 bases and J by 4 bases, with 15 bases between the two germline ends. The CDR3 is made up of 14 amino acids. Germline CDR1 MNHEY, CDR2 SMNVEV (reference sequence).

This clonotype was seen ten or more times. The V call is TRBV10-3, the J call TRBJ2-1, with 8 bases aligning to TRBD1. The CDR3 length is 13 residues. The V and J ends lost 10 bases and 8 bases, in that order; junction bases with no gene match: 10. Looked up from germline, CDR1 is ENHRY and CDR2 is SYGVKD. The DNA for the CDR3 is TGTGCCAATAGGGACAGGCTAGGGGATGAGCAGTTCTTC. It specifies CANRDRLGDEQFF.

This clonotype has ten or more counts. The J gene is TRBJ2-3, the V gene TRBV2; 10 bases are shared with TRBD1. The CDR3 is 14 residues long. Per the germline V gene, CDR1 is SNHLY and CDR2 is FYNNEI. V shed 6 bases, J shed 3 bases, and the junction held 3 bases outside the gene matches. CDR3 region: CASRDRGQTDTQYF. CDR3 bases: TGTGCCAGCAGAGACAGGGGGCAGACAGATACGCAGTATTTT.

The table lists this clonotype with many counts. V usage is TRBV5-1 and J usage is TRBJ1-1; a weak D match, TRBD1 (5 bases). Germline values: CDR1 SGHRS, CDR2 YFSETQ. Trimming stripped 4 bases from V and 0 bases from J, with 13 bases between. The CDR3 runs to 15 residues. The CDR3 region is CASSPGEFMNTEAFF. The DNA for the CDR3 is TGCGCCAGCAGCCCGGGGGAGTTCATGAACACTGAAGCTTTCTTT.

This clonotype was seen a handful of times. The rearrangement uses TRBV19 and TRBJ2-5, with 10 bases identical to TRBD2. There are 17 residues in the CDR3. Trimming removed 5 bases from V and 1 base from J; junction bases left unmatched: 10. From germline, CDR1 is LNHDA and CDR2 SQIVND (reference sequence). In nucleotides, the CDR3 is TGTGCCAGTAGTCTACGGACTAGCGGAGTCTTCCAAGAGACCCAGTACTTC. Its translation is CASSLRTSGVFQETQYF.

This clonotype was picked up a small number of times. One junction end does not reproduce the germline sequence, and a read error may be involved. The chain joins TRBV19 to TRBJ2-1, with 11 bases fitting TRBD2. The CDR3 runs 14 residues. The germline CDR1 and CDR2 sequences are LNHDA and SQIVND (reference sequence). The CDR3 sequence: CASIIAGGDRQQFF. The DNA of the CDR3 is TGTGCCAGTATTATAGCGGGGGGGGACAGGCAGCAGTTCTTC.

This clonotype was observed many times. The chain uses TRBV10-3 and TRBJ2-2; 11 bases align to TRBD2. V gave up 6 bases and J gave up 2 bases; unmatched junction bases: 8. This CDR3 spans 17 amino acids. Per the germline V gene, CDR1 is ENHRY and CDR2 is SYGVKD. CDR3 residues: CAIRDLLAGVNTGELFF. In DNA form, the CDR3 reads TGTGCCATCAGGGACTTACTAGCGGGAGTCAACACCGGGGAGCTGTTTTTT.

This clonotype was found many times. The chain employs TRBV5-1 and TRBJ1-1; 10 nucleotides line up with TRBD1. The V gene end was trimmed by 8 bases and the J gene end by 1 base; junction bases not matched to a gene: 5. From germline, CDR1 is SGHRS and CDR2 YFSETQ. The CDR3 totals 14 residues. DNA of the CDR3: TGCGCCAGTTCGACAGGGGGCTCGAACACTGAAGCTTTCTTT. It yields the protein CASSTGGSNTEAFF.

Ten or more counts support this clonotype. The rearrangement uses TRBV5-1 and TRBJ2-1; no clear D. The V and J ends lost 2 bases and 0 bases respectively, with 12 bases between them. Germline CDR1 and CDR2: SGHRS and YFSETQ. The CDR3 is 16 amino acids. CDR3 protein: CASSFGSRSSYNEQFF. The DNA of the CDR3 is TGCGCCAGCAGCTTCGGTTCTCGGAGCTCCTACAATGAGCAGTTCTTC. The full variable domain, in which reference TRBV5-1 and TRBJ2-1 provide the parts outside the CDR3, is KAGVTQTPRYLIKTRGQQVTLSCSPISGHRSVSWYQQTPGQGLQFLFEYFSETQRNKGNFPGRFSGRQFSNSRSEMNVSTLELGDSALYLCASSFGSRSSYNEQFFGPGTRLTVL.

This clonotype was observed a handful of times. This may be a read error: a much more frequent sequence differs by one nucleotide. The chain links TRBV18 to TRBJ2-2, with D uncertain. V lost 4 bases and J lost 0, with 12 bases in between. This CDR3 comprises 16 residues. Germline V CDR1 and CDR2: KGHSH, LQKENI. The CDR3 sequence: CASSRLVSSNTGELFF. The CDR3 nucleotides are TGTGCCAGCTCACGCTTGGTATCCTCGAACACCGGGGAGCTGTTTTTT.

Turning to this clonotype: A much larger clone lies one base from this, so it may be a read error. The chain combines TRBV20-1 with TRBJ1-2; TRBD1 aligns across 10 bases. The CDR3 spans 14 residues. CDR1 DFQATT and CDR2 SNEGSKA come from the germline V gene (reference sequence). The CDR3 here is CSAIPDRGNGGCTF. As DNA, the CDR3 is TGCAGTGCTATCCCGGACAGGGGGAATGGCGGCTGCACCTTC.

This clonotype was counted ten times or more. The V call is TRBV14, the J call TRBJ1-1; no firm D call. With 4 bases removed from V and 1 base from J, the gap between germline ends came to 7 bases. Germline CDR1 SGHDN, CDR2 FVKESK. CDR3 length equals 13 residues. In nucleotides, the CDR3 is TGTGCCAGCAGCCGCGGATCGAACACTGAAGCTTTCTTT. Translating gives CASSRGSNTEAFF.

This clonotype was seen ten or more times. The V gene is TRBV3-1, the J gene TRBJ2-7, with a possible D match to TRBD2 (6 bases). CDR1 and CDR2 (germline): LGHDT, YNNKEL (reference sequence). The CDR3 covers 15 residues. With 0 bases removed from V and 5 bases from J, the gap between germline ends came to 14 bases. The CDR3 reads CASSQDGMGGNEQYF. The CDR3 region has the DNA TGTGCCAGCAGCCAAGACGGGATGGGAGGCAACGAGCAGTACTTC.

The sample holds many counts of this clonotype. The chain is built from TRBV20-1 and TRBJ2-1; no definite D call. In germline, CDR1 is DFQATT, CDR2 SNEGSKA (reference sequence). This CDR3 comprises 14 residues. Trimming left V 2 bases short and J 8 bases short, with 16 bases between. CDR3 amino acids: CSARLLTQEDEQFF. For the CDR3, the DNA is TGCAGTGCTAGATTGCTTACCCAAGAGGATGAGCAGTTCTTC.

The rearrangement joins TRBV28 to TRBJ1-1; D is unresolved. Germline V gene sequence: CDR1 MDHEN, CDR2 SYDVKM. The CDR3 spans 11 residues. Trimming stripped 3 bases from V and 6 bases from J, with 5 bases between. The CDR3 region is CASSFKAEAFF. The DNA for the CDR3 is TGTGCCAGCAGTTTTAAGGCTGAAGCTTTCTTT.

The CDR3 here is CASRGQAPYEQYF. The CDR3 DNA reads TGTGCCAGCAGGGGACAGGCCCCCTACGAGCAGTACTTC. This sequence joins TRBV28 and TRBJ2-7; 8 bases align to TRBD1. The CDR3 runs 13 residues. Germline V gene data show CDR1 as MDHEN and CDR2 as SYDVKM. Germline trimming cut 6 bases from V and 2 bases from J; bases unmatched to any gene: 3.

The V gene is TRBV19, the J gene TRBJ2-1; 14 bases are a match to TRBD2. Unmatched junction bases numbered 9, after V lost 6 bases and J lost 11 bases. Germline V CDR1 and CDR2: LNHDA, SQIVND (reference sequence). The CDR3 runs to 15 residues. CDR3 nucleotide sequence: TGTGCCAGTAGCACCGGGACTAGCGGGAGTACTCAGCAGTTCTTC. Protein: CASSTGTSGSTQQFF.